This TCR beta chain comes out of a study of T cells in Graves' hyperthyroidism and ophthalmopathy. The study, taken as a whole, reports: Most thyroid clonotypes with frequency above 0.001 were detected in blood. Ophthalmopathy, as predicted by the model, came a median approximately 5.9 months after the prediction.

The table lists this clonotype with many counts. What it recognizes is unknown. CDR1 is MNHEY, CDR2 SMNVEV, per germline (reference sequence). CDR3 size: 13 residues. V gave up 2 bases and J gave up 10 bases, with 14 bases separating them. The CDR3 regions of TCR beta were amplified from RNA transcripts. With the HTBI primer set, the TCR CDR3 went through a first round of RT-PCR. TCRdb reanalysed the multiplex PCR reads using MiXCR and keeps one entry per CDR3 protein. The table has 200,000 to 300,000 distinct CDR3 sequences, about 25% seen once; the top ten hold about 40%. The chain combines TRBV27 with TRBJ1-1; D is possibly TRBD1 (6 bases). The receptor was derived from a woman in her thirties or forties with Graves' ophthalmopathy. The sample consisted of blood. The CDR3 is CASSLRGDGGAFF. The DNA of the CDR3 is TGTGCCAGCAGTTTAAGGGGGGACGGAGGAGCTTTCTTT.